A single sample is the source of the 30 T cell receptor beta chains below, sequenced in a study of T cells in Graves' hyperthyroidism and ophthalmopathy. Amplification of TCR beta CDR3 regions was performed using RNA transcripts as template. The HTBI primer set served for first-round RT-PCR of the TCR CDR3. TCRdb itself ran the multiplex PCR reads through MiXCR, one entry per CDR3 protein. Found here are around 290,000 distinct CDR3 sequences, 10% to 15% of them singletons; the top ten hold almost 8%. Material for sequencing was blood. Receptors originate from a woman aged 25 to 39 with Graves' hyperthyroidism that later progressed to Graves' ophthalmopathy.

This rearrangement joins TRBV7-3 to TRBJ2-5; 10 bases fit TRBD2. Per germline, CDR1 SGHTA and CDR2 FQGTGA. J lost 3 bases, V lost 5 bases, and 6 bases had no gene match. The CDR3 has 15 residues. This chain's CDR3 is CASSPQGLAKETQYF. Here the CDR3 DNA reads TGTGCCAGCAGCCCCCAGGGACTAGCGAAAGAGACCCAGTACTTC.

This clonotype was seen repeatedly, ten times or more. The gene calls are TRBV3-1 and TRBJ2-2; D is unresolved. CDR3 length: 11 amino acids. The V end was cut by 6 bases, the J end by 7 bases, with 6 bases between. The germline gives CDR1 LGHDT, CDR2 YNNKEL (reference sequence). CDR3 coding DNA: TGTGCCAGCAGAGGGCACGGGGAGCTGTTTTTT. Translated, it gives CASRGHGELFF.

The table lists this clonotype with many counts. This sequence joins TRBV3-1 and TRBJ1-4, with 8 positions matching TRBD1. CDR3 length: 17 residues. Germline V gene data show CDR1 as LGHDT and CDR2 as YNNKEL (reference sequence). Trimming cost V 2 bases and J 10 bases; bases outside gene matches: 15. CDR3 region: CASSQNPDRVWDGKLFF. CDR3 bases: TGTGCCAGCAGCCAAAACCCGGACAGGGTCTGGGATGGAAAACTGTTTTTT.

This clonotype was observed a single time. The chain joins TRBV10-3 to TRBJ1-1, with D perhaps TRBD1 (5 bases). The CDR3 is 13 residues long. Trimming pared 5 bases from V and 1 base from J, leaving 8 bases between. The germline CDR1 and CDR2 sequences are ENHRY and SYGVKD. DNA for the CDR3: TGTGCCATCAGTCGACAGCAGAACACTGAAGCTTTCTTT. Protein sequence: CAISRQQNTEAFF.

This sequence joins TRBV6-5 and TRBJ2-7; a possible D gene is TRBD1 (6 bases). Trimming took 1 base from V and 6 from J, leaving 13 bases between them. This CDR3 has 14 amino acids. Looked up from germline, CDR1 is MNHEY and CDR2 is SVGAGI. The CDR3 DNA follows: TGTGCCAGCAGTTACTATAGAGGCAGGGGCGAGCAGTACTTC. Protein sequence: CASSYYRGRGEQYF.

At least ten counts were recorded for this clonotype. V and J are TRBV7-2 and TRBJ2-4; 11 positions agree with TRBD1. V shed 5 bases, J shed 1 base, and the junction held 4 bases outside the gene matches. The germline gives CDR1 SGHTA, CDR2 FQGNSA. The CDR3 totals 16 residues. The DNA of the CDR3 is TGTGCCAGCAGCCTAAGGACAGGGGGCGCCAAAAACATTCAGTACTTC. This encodes CASSLRTGGAKNIQYF.

This clonotype showed up many times. The chain links TRBV3-1 to TRBJ2-7; 10 nucleotides line up with TRBD2. CDR3 length equals 14 residues. The germline V gene encodes CDR1 LGHDT and CDR2 YNNKEL (reference sequence). V shed 2 bases and J 5 bases; nucleotides not matched to a gene: 3. As DNA, the CDR3 is TGTGCCAGCAGCCAACCTAGCGGGAGCCACGAGCAGTACTTC. This encodes CASSQPSGSHEQYF.

This clonotype was detected many times. The J gene is TRBJ2-1, the V gene TRBV4-2; D call uncertain. The V end lost 1 base, the J end lost 10 bases, and 11 bases lay between the germline ends. The CDR3 is made up of 13 amino acids. Germline CDR1 reads LGHNA; CDR2 reads YNFKEQ. The CDR3 DNA reads TGTGCCAGCAGCCAAGGCTTAGGTGGAGAGCAGTTCTTC. Its protein is CASSQGLGGEQFF.

This clonotype was recorded a few times. A much larger clone lies one base from this, so it may be a read error. The chain uses TRBV12-3 or TRBV12-4 and TRBJ2-3; TRBD2 matches at 10 bases. CDR3 length equals 14 residues. The ends lost 6 bases at V and 8 bases at J; junction bases unmatched: 8. CDR3 coding DNA: TGTGCCAGCAGCCGGGGGATAGCGGGAGGTACGCAGTATTTT. Translating gives CASSRGIAGGTQYF.

This clonotype was observed at least ten times. This chain joins TRBV9 and TRBJ2-4; no clear D. The V and J ends lost 0 bases and 6 bases respectively, with 16 bases between them. The germline V gene has CDR1 SGDLS and CDR2 YYNGEE. This CDR3 spans 16 amino acids. DNA of the CDR3: TGTGCCAGCAGCGTAGGACCTATGGCCGGCGTAAACATTCAGTACTTC. Residues: CASSVGPMAGVNIQYF.

The table lists this clonotype with a few counts. The rearrangement joins TRBV7-9 to TRBJ2-7; D is unclear. Looked up from germline, CDR1 is SEHNR and CDR2 is FQNEAQ (reference sequence). The V gene lost 2 bases and the J gene lost 0 bases, with 11 bases spanning the gap. This CDR3 contains 15 residues. As DNA, the CDR3 is TGTGCCAGCAGCTTATGGGCCCCCAGCTCCTACGAGCAGTACTTC. It yields the protein CASSLWAPSSYEQYF.

This chain joins TRBV19 and TRBJ2-3; D might be TRBD1 or TRBD2, each matching 5 bases. The CDR3 runs 13 residues. CDR1 and CDR2 (germline): LNHDA, SQIVND (reference sequence). Trimming took 9 bases from V and 9 from J, leaving 19 bases between them. The CDR3 protein is CASDGDDGWTQYF. The CDR3 bases are TGTGCCAGCGACGGGGACGACGGATGGACGCAGTATTTT.

This clonotype was seen at least ten times. CDR3 sequence reads: CAWSSVSRGSYGYTF. CDR3 in DNA: TGTGCCTGGAGTTCAGTTTCTAGGGGCTCCTATGGCTACACCTTC. The chain links TRBV30 to TRBJ1-2; the D gene is possibly TRBD1 (5 bases). Germline lookup yields CDR1 GTSNPN and CDR2 SVGIG (reference sequence). CDR3 length equals 15 residues. V lost 2 bases to trimming and J lost 4 bases, with 17 bases between them.

This clonotype was seen ten or more times. The rearrangement uses TRBV7-9 and TRBJ2-7; TRBD2 aligns across 9 bases. This CDR3 is built from 14 residues. Germline CDR1 and CDR2: SEHNR and FQNEAQ (reference sequence). V lost 2 bases to trimming and J lost 6 bases; unmatched junction nucleotides: 5. CDR3 nucleotide sequence: TGTGCCAGCAGCTTAATAGCGGGAGAACTCGAGCAGTACTTC. It codes for CASSLIAGELEQYF.

There are many counts of this clonotype. The gene calls are TRBV4-2 and TRBJ2-7; 7 nucleotides agree with TRBD1. Germline V CDR1 and CDR2: LGHNA, YNFKEQ. V trimming: 6 bases; J trimming: 5 bases; junction bases outside the gene matches: 7. The CDR3 loop spans 13 amino acids. CDR3 loop: CASRHTGVDEQYF. CDR3 coding DNA: TGTGCCAGCAGACACACAGGGGTCGACGAGCAGTACTTC.

This clonotype was seen more than once but under ten times. This chain connects TRBV30 to TRBJ2-6; D is uncertain. This CDR3 spans 16 amino acids. The germline gives CDR1 GTSNPN, CDR2 SVGIG (reference sequence). V was pared by 2 bases and J by 1 base, with 12 bases between. CDR3 bases: TGTGCCTGGAGTTCGTCGCTGCTATCTGGGGCCAACGTCCTGACTTTC. Translation gives CAWSSSLLSGANVLTF.

Regarding this clonotype: The germline gene is not matched at one end of the junction; a read error may be the cause. The chain joins TRBV28 to TRBJ1-5; no reliable D call. CDR1 is MDHEN and CDR2 is SYDVKM in the germline V gene. The CDR3 has 14 residues. The CDR3 is CASRRDDSNRPQHF. The CDR3 region has the DNA TGTGCCAGCAGAAGAGACGATAGCAATCGGCCCCAGCATTTT.

This clonotype was detected ten times or more. The chain recombines TRBV7-2 with TRBJ2-5; TRBD2 matches at 9 bases. J was trimmed by 7 bases and V by 1 base; bases with no gene match: 4. Germline values: CDR1 SGHTA, CDR2 FQGNSA. This CDR3 is 14 amino acids long. The CDR3: CASSLEWREGTQYF. Here the CDR3 DNA reads TGTGCCAGCAGCTTAGAATGGCGGGAGGGGACCCAGTACTTC.

This clonotype was recorded at least ten times. The genes are TRBV7-2 and TRBJ2-7; weak D call: TRBD2 (6 bases). CDR3 size: 13 residues. The V and J ends lost 3 bases and 4 bases respectively, with 10 bases between them. The V gene's germline CDR1 is SGHTA and CDR2 FQGNSA. The CDR3, as DNA: TGTGCCAGCAGCTTCGGGAGCCGGTACGAGCAGTACTTC. Protein: CASSFGSRYEQYF. The full variable domain, completed using reference TRBV7-2 and TRBJ2-7, is GAGVSQSPSNKVTEKGKDVELRCDPISGHTALYWYRQSLGQGLEFLIYFQGNSAPDKSGLPSDRFSAERTGGSVSTLTIQRTQQEDSAVYLCASSFGSRYEQYFGPGTRLTVT.

The chain employs TRBV4-3 and TRBJ2-7, with D unclear. The CDR3 totals 16 residues. The V and J ends lost 0 bases and 4 bases respectively, with 16 bases between them. Per germline, CDR1 LGHNA and CDR2 YSLEER. DNA of the CDR3: TGCGCCAGCAGCCAAGACAGGACCTTGATTGATTACGAGCAGTACTTC. This translates into CASSQDRTLIDYEQYF.

This clonotype was observed many times. The chain carries TRBV11-2 and TRBJ2-5, with D possibly TRBD2 on 6 matching bases. The CDR3 is 15 residues long. Trimming pared 5 bases from V and 4 bases from J, leaving 17 bases between. Germline CDR1 and CDR2: SGHAT and FQNNGV. The CDR3 DNA sequence: TGTGCCAGCAGCCCCCTTTCGGGGGTTGGAGAGACCCAGTACTTC. It yields the protein CASSPLSGVGETQYF. Using reference TRBV11-2 and TRBJ2-5 for the parts outside the CDR3, the full variable domain is EAGVAQSPRYKIIEKRQSVAFWCNPISGHATLYWYQQILGQGPKLLIQFQNNGVVDDSQLPKDRFSAERLKGVDSTLKIQPAKLEDSAVYLCASSPLSGVGETQYFGPGTRLLVL.

J is TRBJ2-7 and V is TRBV29-1; maybe TRBD2 (5 bases). V lost 5 bases, J lost 7 bases, and 15 bases lay in between. Germline assignment: CDR1 SQVTM and CDR2 ANQGSEA. The CDR3 is 12 residues long. CDR3: CSVSGRGWEQYF. The CDR3 region has the DNA TGCAGCGTTAGCGGTCGAGGTTGGGAGCAGTACTTC.

Only a few counts were recorded for this clonotype. The chain links TRBV6-5 to TRBJ2-7; TRBD1 agrees at 9 bases. V lost 2 bases to trimming and J lost 6 bases; unmatched junction nucleotides: 5. CDR1 is MNHEY, CDR2 SVGAGI, per germline. This CDR3 contains 14 residues. The CDR3, as DNA: TGTGCCAGCAGTTACCGGGACAGGGCGGGCGAGCAGTACTTC. It codes for CASSYRDRAGEQYF.

This clonotype was seen a few times. The rearrangement links TRBV7-9 to TRBJ2-3; 10 bases fit TRBD2. Losses at the gene ends were 5 bases for V and 3 bases for J; bases not matched to a gene: 11. The CDR3 covers 17 residues. Per the germline V gene, CDR1 is SEHNR and CDR2 is FQNEAQ (reference sequence). The CDR3 sequence: CASSPPLAGVLTDTQYF. The CDR3 DNA sequence: TGTGCCAGCAGCCCACCGCTAGCGGGAGTGTTGACAGATACGCAGTATTTT.

CDR3 loop: CSVTLGLVADSTGELFF. Here the CDR3 DNA reads TGCAGCGTTACCTTGGGACTAGTAGCAGATAGCACCGGGGAGCTGTTTTTT. V is TRBV29-1 and J is TRBJ2-2, with 8 bases lining up with TRBD2. This CDR3 spans 17 amino acids. Trimming cost V 5 bases and J 4 bases; bases outside gene matches: 15. CDR1 and CDR2 (germline): SQVTM, ANQGSEA.

This clonotype was picked up many times. The chain employs TRBV27 and TRBJ2-5, with D possibly being TRBD1 (6 bases). Per germline, CDR1 MNHEY and CDR2 SMNVEV (reference sequence). This CDR3 contains 14 residues. DNA of the CDR3: TGTGCTAGCCAACGGCAGGGGTCGATCAAGACCCAGTACTTC. Translation: CASQRQGSIKTQYF.

This clonotype has a count of ten or more. V usage is TRBV27 and J usage is TRBJ2-7; perhaps TRBD1 as D (6 bases). Germline V lookup: CDR1 MNHEY, CDR2 SMNVEV (reference sequence). CDR3 length: 15 amino acids. The V gene lost 5 bases and the J gene lost 6 bases, with 20 bases spanning the gap. The CDR3 DNA is TGTGCCAGCAGTGAGACAGGCCCTAGTTTCGCCGAGCAGTACTTC. It specifies CASSETGPSFAEQYF.

This clonotype came up a few times. The chain uses TRBV27 and TRBJ2-7; a weak D match, TRBD2 (5 bases). The CDR3 consists of 15 residues. CDR1 is MNHEY, CDR2 SMNVEV, per germline (reference sequence). V was cut by 2 bases and J by 0 bases, with 11 bases left in between. The CDR3 loop reads CASSLEGPSSYEQYF. CDR3 sequence (DNA): TGTGCCAGCAGTTTAGAGGGCCCTAGCTCCTACGAGCAGTACTTC.

This clonotype was seen repeatedly, ten times or more. The V gene is TRBV7-9, the J gene TRBJ1-4; TRBD1 matches 12 bases. The V gene end was trimmed by 6 bases and the J gene end by 8 bases; junction bases not matched to a gene: 7. The CDR3 runs to 15 residues. CDR1 is SEHNR, CDR2 FQNEAQ, per germline (reference sequence). CDR3: CASRGQGAFLEKLFF. For the CDR3, the DNA is TGTGCCAGCAGGGGACAGGGGGCGTTTTTGGAAAAACTGTTTTTT. The whole variable domain, filled in from reference TRBV7-9 and TRBJ1-4, reads DTGVSQNPRHKITKRGQNVTFRCDPISEHNRLYWYRQTLGQGPEFLTYFQNEAQLEKSRLLSDRFSAERPKGSFSTLEIQRTEQGDSAMYLCASRGQGAFLEKLFFGSGTQLSVL.

This clonotype was recorded many times. V gene TRBV6-1 combines with J gene TRBJ2-7; possibly TRBD2 for D (6 bases). Germline CDR1 reads MNHNS; CDR2 reads SASEGT. V lost 7 bases and J 2 bases, leaving 12 bases between the germline ends. The CDR3 consists of 13 residues. CDR3 in amino acids: CASTGTLAYEQYF. For the CDR3, the DNA is TGTGCCAGCACCGGGACTCTAGCCTACGAGCAGTACTTC.